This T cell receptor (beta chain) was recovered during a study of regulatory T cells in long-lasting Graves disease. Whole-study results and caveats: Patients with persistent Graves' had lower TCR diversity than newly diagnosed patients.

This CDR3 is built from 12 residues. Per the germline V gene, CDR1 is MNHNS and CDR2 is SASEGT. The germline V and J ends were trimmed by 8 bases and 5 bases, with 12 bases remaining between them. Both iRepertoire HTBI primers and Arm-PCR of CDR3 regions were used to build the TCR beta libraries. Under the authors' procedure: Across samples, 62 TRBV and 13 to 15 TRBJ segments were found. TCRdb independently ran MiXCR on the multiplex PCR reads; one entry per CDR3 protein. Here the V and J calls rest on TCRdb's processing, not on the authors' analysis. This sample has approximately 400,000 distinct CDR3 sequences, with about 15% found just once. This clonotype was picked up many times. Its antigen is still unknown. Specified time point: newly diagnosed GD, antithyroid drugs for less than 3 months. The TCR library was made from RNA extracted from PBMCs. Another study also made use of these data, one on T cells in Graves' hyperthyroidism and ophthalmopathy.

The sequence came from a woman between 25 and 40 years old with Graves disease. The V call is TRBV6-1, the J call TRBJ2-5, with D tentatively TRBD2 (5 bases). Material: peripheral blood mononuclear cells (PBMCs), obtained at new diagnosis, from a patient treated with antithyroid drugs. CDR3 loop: CASSGVRETQYF. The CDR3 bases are TGTGCCAGCTCCGGGGTCCGGGAGACCCAGTACTTC.